This TCR beta chain was obtained from a study of blood T cell repertoires in COVID-19. As for the study in general: COVID-19 samples from acute and convalescent phases originated in the United States, Italy and Spain. T cells, B-cell-depleted T cells, or PBMCs supplied cDNA or gDNA.

V was trimmed by 4 bases and J by 2 bases, leaving 14 bases between them. The germline gives CDR1 KGHDR, CDR2 SFDVKD. The length of the CDR3 is 16 residues. Only in-frame clones appear in the TCRdb table, and some are missing; sequencing was by immunoSEQ multiplex PCR. The table has approximately 200,000 clones, roughly 80% seen once. The V call is TRBV24-1, the J call TRBJ1-5; no definite D call. The sequencing input was PBMCs or T cells enriched from blood (not recorded which). This TCR came from a man in his fifties or sixties who had recovered from COVID-19. CDR3 sequence reads: CATSEASRGGNQPQHF. The CDR3 bases are TGTGCCACCAGTGAAGCCTCCCGGGGTGGCAATCAGCCCCAGCATTTT.